One sample yielded the 2 T cell receptor beta chains listed below, sequenced in a study of beta chain features in type 1 diabetes. Reverse transcription of all isolated RNA meant that expressed TCRB transcripts were sequenced. The assay was immunoSEQ multiplex PCR, and TCRdb's table has in-frame clones only and misses some. This table has around 500,000 clones, about an eighth appearing once. Sequencing was done on a sample of naive CD4+ T cells from blood. Every receptor here comes from a woman aged 18 to 35 in good health.

This clone came up a few times. The rearrangement links TRBV27 to TRBJ2-5; 13 bases are shared with TRBD2. CDR1 MNHEY and CDR2 SMNVEV come from the germline V gene (reference sequence). This CDR3 comprises 15 residues. Germline trimming cut 8 bases from V and 5 bases from J; bases unmatched to any gene: 8. As DNA, the CDR3 is TGTGCCAGCGGACTAGCGGGAGATTATCGGGAGACCCAGTACTTC. It yields the protein CASGLAGDYRETQYF.

This clone was seen more than once but under ten times. V gene TRBV30 combines with J gene TRBJ1-4, with TRBD1 identical over 7 bases. The CDR3 loop spans 16 amino acids. V lost 3 bases to trimming and J lost 8 bases; unmatched junction nucleotides: 15. From germline, CDR1 is GTSNPN and CDR2 SVGIG (reference sequence). The CDR3 region has the DNA TGTGCCTGGAGCAGGGGGATATCAGGGGAGCAGGAAAAACTGTTTTTT. This encodes CAWSRGISGEQEKLFF.